Each of the 16 T cell receptor beta chains below was sequenced from the same sample in a study of beta chain features in type 1 diabetes. The investigators reverse transcribed all of the isolated RNA, so they sequenced expressed TCRB transcripts. Profiling relied on immunoSEQ multiplex PCR, and the TCRdb table lists in-frame clones only, not all of them. Of hundreds of thousands of clones listed, over 25% are singletons. Sequencing used naive CD4+ T cells from blood. The receptors come from a man younger than 30 in good health.

The chain recombines TRBV19 with TRBJ2-1; TRBD2 aligns across 13 bases. V shed 4 bases and J 11 bases; nucleotides not matched to a gene: 5. The CDR3 runs 14 residues. CDR1 and CDR2 (germline): LNHDA, SQIVND (reference sequence). DNA of the CDR3: TGTGCCAGTAGTACCCCCGGGACTAGCGGGAAGCAGTTCTTC. Translation gives CASSTPGTSGKQFF.

This clone appeared a few times. One junction end disagrees with the germline gene, perhaps due to a read error. The genes are TRBV5-1 and TRBJ2-7, with 13 bases matching TRBD2. The CDR3 spans 16 residues. From germline, CDR1 is SGHRS and CDR2 YFSETQ. CDR3 nucleotide sequence: TGCGCCAGCAGCTTGGGTACTGTAGGACTAGCGGGAGACCGACACTTC. Encoded protein: CASSLGTVGLAGDRHF.

Concerning this clone itself: The identical CDR3 is also encoded by other nucleotide sequences in the sample. The CDR3 nucleotides are TGCAGCGTCGGAAATCAAGAGACCCAGTACTTC. Translating it yields CSVGNQETQYF. V and J are TRBV29-1 and TRBJ2-5; D is uncertain. CDR1 is SQVTM and CDR2 is ANQGSEA in the germline V gene. The ends were cut back, 6 bases at V and 2 bases at J, with 7 bases in the middle. The CDR3 has 11 amino acids.

This chain links TRBV30 with TRBJ1-1; D is ambiguous. The CDR3 has 12 residues. V dropped 3 bases and J dropped 1 base, with 6 bases sitting between them. Germline CDR1 is GTSNPN and CDR2 is SVGIG (reference sequence). The CDR3 protein is CAWRRGNTEAFF. The CDR3, as DNA: TGTGCCTGGAGACGTGGGAACACTGAAGCTTTCTTT.

The chain employs TRBV29-1 and TRBJ1-2, with 9 bases matching TRBD1. The CDR3 length is 12 residues. V shed 6 bases, J shed 6 bases, and the junction held 5 bases outside the gene matches. Looked up from germline, CDR1 is SQVTM and CDR2 is ANQGSEA. The CDR3, as DNA: TGCAGCGTCGGCAGGACAGGGGATGGCTACACCTTC. Encoded protein: CSVGRTGDGYTF.

A word on this clone: At one end the junction does not follow the germline gene, possibly because of a read error. The chain combines TRBV7-7 with TRBJ2-5; TRBD2 matches 9 bases. Germline CDR1 is SSHAT and CDR2 is FNYEAQ (reference sequence). The CDR3 runs 15 residues. The CDR3, as DNA: TGTGCTAGCAGCGGGGGGACGCCCCCGGCGGAGACCCAGTACTTC. Protein sequence: CASSGGTPPAETQYF.

Note on this clone: No conserved phenylalanine or tryptophan is present at the end of the CDR3, so a read error is the likely explanation. The rearrangement joins TRBV29-1 to TRBJ2-7; the D gene is possibly TRBD2 (5 bases). This CDR3 is 11 amino acids long. Germline V gene data show CDR1 as SQVTM and CDR2 as ANQGSEA. V gave up 6 bases and J gave up 2 bases, with 8 bases separating them. The CDR3 DNA sequence: TGCAGCGTCGCGACTACCTACGAGCAGTACTCC. Protein sequence: CSVATTYEQYS.

The chain links TRBV30 to TRBJ1-2; the match to TRBD1 covers 9 bases. Losses at the gene ends were 2 bases for V and 2 bases for J; bases not matched to a gene: 3. The length of the CDR3 is 14 residues. The germline V gene encodes CDR1 GTSNPN and CDR2 SVGIG (reference sequence). Here the CDR3 DNA reads TGTGCCTGGAGTAAAGGGACAGGGAACTATGGCTACACCTTC. It is translated as CAWSKGTGNYGYTF.

The genes are TRBV7-9 and TRBJ2-7; D remains ambiguous. The V gene's germline CDR1 is SEHNR and CDR2 FQNEAQ (reference sequence). V gave up 5 bases and J gave up 2 bases, with 7 bases separating them. This CDR3 is 12 amino acids long. This chain's CDR3 is CASSHSAYEQYF. CDR3 coding DNA: TGTGCCAGCAGCCACTCGGCCTACGAGCAGTACTTC.

V usage is TRBV30 and J usage is TRBJ2-1, with D possibly being TRBD2 (5 bases). V shed 2 bases and J shed 4 bases, with 12 bases lying between them. The CDR3 contains 14 residues. In germline, CDR1 is GTSNPN, CDR2 SVGIG (reference sequence). The CDR3 coding sequence is TGTGCCTGGAGTTTGACACGGAGGTACAATGAGCAGTTCTTC. Residues: CAWSLTRRYNEQFF.

The chain links TRBV5-1 to TRBJ1-5, with TRBD1 matching 9 bases. V was clipped by 2 bases and J by 3 bases; unmatched bases: 9. The CDR3 extends over 17 amino acids. Germline lookup yields CDR1 SGHRS and CDR2 YFSETQ. CDR3 residues: CASSFEATGGINQPQHF. DNA of the CDR3: TGCGCCAGCAGCTTCGAGGCTACAGGGGGCATCAATCAGCCCCAGCATTTT.

Points on this clone: This may stem from a read error, because a much larger clone lies one nucleotide away. The CDR3 loop is CASSHTDTQYF. The DNA of the CDR3 is TGTGCCAGCAGCCACACAGATACGCAGTATTTT. The rearrangement joins TRBV7-2 to TRBJ2-3; D is unresolved. The CDR3 extends over 11 amino acids. Germline CDR1 and CDR2: SGHTA and FQGNSA. The V end lost 5 bases, the J end lost 2 bases, and 2 bases lay between the germline ends.

This clone came up a few times. This chain connects TRBV30 to TRBJ2-1; TRBD2 matches 11 bases. Per germline, CDR1 GTSNPN and CDR2 SVGIG (reference sequence). The junction had 10 bases not matched to a gene; V was cut back by 2 bases and J by 1 base. The CDR3 runs 18 residues. CDR3 residues: CAWSSTRTSGLSYNEQFF. The DNA for the CDR3 is TGTGCCTGGAGTTCTACCAGGACTAGCGGGTTGTCCTACAATGAGCAGTTCTTC.

V usage is TRBV2 and J usage is TRBJ1-5; D unresolved. CDR3 size: 16 residues. Deletions cut 6 bases from V and 2 bases from J, with 17 bases between. In germline, CDR1 is SNHLY, CDR2 FYNNEI. The CDR3 here is CASRSGGLLGNQPQHF. The CDR3 nucleotides read TGTGCCAGCAGATCGGGCGGACTGTTGGGCAATCAGCCCCAGCATTTT.

This clone was observed a few times. The CDR3 sequence is CASSQAGLQFF. The CDR3 DNA reads as TGTGCCAGCAGCCAAGCGGGGCTCCAGTTCTTC. This chain joins TRBV7-8 and TRBJ2-1; TRBD2 matches at 7 bases. Germline V gene lookup returns CDR1 SGHVS and CDR2 FQNEAQ. With 5 bases clipped from V and 13 bases from J, the junction kept 5 bases outside the gene matches. This CDR3 has 11 residues. Using reference TRBV7-8 and TRBJ2-1 for the parts outside the CDR3, the full variable domain is GAGVSQSPRYKVAKRGQDVALRCDPISGHVSLFWYQQALGQGPEFLTYFQNEAQLDKSGLPSDRFFAERPEGSVSTLKIQRTQQEDSAVYLCASSQAGLQFFGPGTRLTVL.

As for this clone: Other DNA sequences in this specimen translate into the identical CDR3. V gene TRBV9 combines with J gene TRBJ2-5, with D uncertain. The CDR3 loop spans 12 amino acids. Trimming left V 2 bases short and J 2 bases short, with 4 bases between. Per the germline V gene, CDR1 is SGDLS and CDR2 is YYNGEE. The CDR3 DNA follows: TGTGCCAGCAGCGTGGATCAAGAGACCCAGTACTTC. Translating gives CASSVDQETQYF.